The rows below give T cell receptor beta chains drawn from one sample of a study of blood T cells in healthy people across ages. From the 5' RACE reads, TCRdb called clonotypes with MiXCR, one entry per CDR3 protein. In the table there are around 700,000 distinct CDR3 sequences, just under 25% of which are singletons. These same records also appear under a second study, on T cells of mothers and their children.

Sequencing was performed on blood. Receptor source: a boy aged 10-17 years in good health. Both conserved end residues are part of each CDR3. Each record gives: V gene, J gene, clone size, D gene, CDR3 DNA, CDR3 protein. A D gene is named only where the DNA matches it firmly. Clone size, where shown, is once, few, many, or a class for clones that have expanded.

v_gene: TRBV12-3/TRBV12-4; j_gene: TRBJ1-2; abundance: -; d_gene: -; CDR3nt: TGTGCCAGCAGTTCTGTCGTATCGGGTCGTGGCTACACCTTC; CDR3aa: CASSSVVSGRGYTF
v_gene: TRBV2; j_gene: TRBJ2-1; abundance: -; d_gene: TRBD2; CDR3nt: TGTGCCAGCAGCGAATTTTCGACTAGCGGGGGGGCAGAGCAGTTCTTC; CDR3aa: CASSEFSTSGGAEQFF
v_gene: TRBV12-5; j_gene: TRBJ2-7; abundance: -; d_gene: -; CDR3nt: TGTGCTAGTGGTTCCTTCAGGACGGAGAGCTCCTACGAGCAGTACTTC; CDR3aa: CASGSFRTESSYEQYF
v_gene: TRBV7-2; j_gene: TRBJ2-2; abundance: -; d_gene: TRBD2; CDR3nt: TGTGCCAGCAGCTTATCTAGCGGGGGGAACACCGGGGAGCTGTTTTTT; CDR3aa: CASSLSSGGNTGELFF
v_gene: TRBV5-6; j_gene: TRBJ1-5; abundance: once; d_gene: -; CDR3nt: TGTGCCAGCAGCTTGGGCGGAGGCAATCAGCCCCAGCGTTTT; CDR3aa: CASSLGGGNQPQRF
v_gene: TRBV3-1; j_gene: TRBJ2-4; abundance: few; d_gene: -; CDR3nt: TGTGCCAGCAGCCAATCATTAGAAGGGTTTGAGGTAAACATTCAGTACTTC; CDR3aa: CASSQSLEGFEVNIQYF
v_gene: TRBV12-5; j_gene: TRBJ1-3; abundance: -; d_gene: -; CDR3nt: TGTGCTAGTGCCGGGGGGGGGGACGGAAACACCATATATTTT; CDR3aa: CASAGGGDGNTIYF
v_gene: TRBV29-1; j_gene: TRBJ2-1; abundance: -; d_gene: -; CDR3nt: TGCAGCGTTGAATTCAGGACCAATGAGCAGTTCTTC; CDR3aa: CSVEFRTNEQFF
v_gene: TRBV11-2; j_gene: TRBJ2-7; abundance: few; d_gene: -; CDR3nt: TGTGCCAGCAGCGGCACCCTGGACGAGCAGTACTTC; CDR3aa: CASSGTLDEQYF
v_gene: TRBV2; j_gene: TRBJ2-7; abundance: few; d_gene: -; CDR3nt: TGTGCCAGCGGCTCGGCAGGCGAGCAGTACTTC; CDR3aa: CASGSAGEQYF
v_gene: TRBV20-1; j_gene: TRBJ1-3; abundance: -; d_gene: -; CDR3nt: TGCAGTGCTAGTCGCGACAGAAGCTCTGGAAACACCATATATTTT; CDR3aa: CSASRDRSSGNTIYF
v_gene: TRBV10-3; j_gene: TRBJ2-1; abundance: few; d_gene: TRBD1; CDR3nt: TGTGCCATCAACGGGGACAGGGTGAATGAGCAGTTCTTC; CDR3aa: CAINGDRVNEQFF
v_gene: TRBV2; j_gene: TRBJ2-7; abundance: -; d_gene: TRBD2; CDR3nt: TGTGCCAGCCGCAGCGGGGCCTCCTACGAGCAGTACTTC; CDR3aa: CASRSGASYEQYF
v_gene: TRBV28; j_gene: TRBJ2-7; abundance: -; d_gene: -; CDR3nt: TGTGCCAGCAGTCAGCCCAGTGCGGGTAGGGACTTCTACCGGCAGTACTTC; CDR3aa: CASSQPSAGRDFYRQYF
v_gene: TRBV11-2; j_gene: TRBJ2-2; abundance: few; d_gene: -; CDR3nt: TGTGCCAGCAGCTCTTTCCTTCGAGTCCGACAGACACCGAACACCGGGGAGCTGTTTTTT; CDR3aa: CASSSFLRVRQTPNTGELFF
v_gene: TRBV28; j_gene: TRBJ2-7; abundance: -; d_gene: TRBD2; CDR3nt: TGTGCCAGCAGTTTACCCCGGGAGGGATCCCACGAGCAGTACTTC; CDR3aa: CASSLPREGSHEQYF
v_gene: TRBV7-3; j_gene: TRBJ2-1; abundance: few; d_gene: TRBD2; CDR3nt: TGTGCCAGCAGCCCGGGACTAGCGTCGTTCAATGAGCAGTTCTTC; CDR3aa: CASSPGLASFNEQFF
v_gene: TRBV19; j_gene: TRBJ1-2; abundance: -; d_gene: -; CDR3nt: TGTGCCAGTAGTATTTGGGAAGGACGGAGGTACTATGGCTACACCTTC; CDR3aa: CASSIWEGRRYYGYTF
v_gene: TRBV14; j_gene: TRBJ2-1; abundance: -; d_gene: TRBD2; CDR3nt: TGTGCCAGCAGCCAACTAGCGGGGGACCTCTTAAACTACAATGAGCAGTTCTTC; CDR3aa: CASSQLAGDLLNYNEQFF
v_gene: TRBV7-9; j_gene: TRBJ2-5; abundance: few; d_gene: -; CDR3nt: TGCGCCAGCAACGGGGACACGGTGGAGACCCAGTACTTC; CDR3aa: CASNGDTVETQYF
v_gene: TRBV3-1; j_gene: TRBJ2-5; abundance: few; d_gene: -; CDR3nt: TGTGCCAGCAGCCAAAGGATCTACGGCGTTAAGGAGACCCAGTACTTC; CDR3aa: CASSQRIYGVKETQYF
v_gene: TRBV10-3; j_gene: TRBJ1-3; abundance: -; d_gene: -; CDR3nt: TGTGCCATCAGCGGGGTAGGGGCAGGCACTGGAAACACCATATATTTT; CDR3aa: CAISGVGAGTGNTIYF
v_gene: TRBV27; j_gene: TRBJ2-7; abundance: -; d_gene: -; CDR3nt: TGTGCCAGCACCCCAGCGATAGGAGGCGAGCAGTACTTC; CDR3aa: CASTPAIGGEQYF
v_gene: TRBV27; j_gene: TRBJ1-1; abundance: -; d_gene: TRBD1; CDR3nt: TGTGCCAGCAGTTCGGCAGGGGGGATCATGAACACTGAAGCTTTCTTT; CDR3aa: CASSSAGGIMNTEAFF
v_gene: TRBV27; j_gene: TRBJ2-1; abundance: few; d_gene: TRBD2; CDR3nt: TGTGCCAGCAGTCCCGAGACTAGCGGGTATGAGCAGTTCTTC; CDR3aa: CASSPETSGYEQFF
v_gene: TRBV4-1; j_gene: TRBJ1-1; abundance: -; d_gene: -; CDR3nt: TGCGCCAGCAGCCCTTCAGGGGAGGAGACTGAAGCTTTCTTT; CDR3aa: CASSPSGEETEAFF
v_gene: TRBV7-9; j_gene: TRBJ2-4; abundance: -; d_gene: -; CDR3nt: TGTGCCAGCAGCTTAGGATCGTTGAAGGATCTAGCCAAAAACATTCAGTACTTC; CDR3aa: CASSLGSLKDLAKNIQYF
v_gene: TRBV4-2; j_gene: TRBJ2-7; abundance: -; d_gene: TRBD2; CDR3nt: TGTGCCAGCAGCCAAGTGGGTACTAGCGCGTCCTACGAGCAGTACTTC; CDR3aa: CASSQVGTSASYEQYF
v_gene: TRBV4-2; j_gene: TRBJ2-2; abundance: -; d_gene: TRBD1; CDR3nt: TGTGCCAGCAGCCAAGGGACAGGGAGTGGCACCGGGGAGCTGTTTTTT; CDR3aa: CASSQGTGSGTGELFF
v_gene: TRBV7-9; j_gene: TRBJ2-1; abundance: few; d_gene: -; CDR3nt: TGTGCCAGCAGCCCGATTTTATCGGCGGGACGAGTGGGTAATGAGCAGTTCTTC; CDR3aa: CASSPILSAGRVGNEQFF
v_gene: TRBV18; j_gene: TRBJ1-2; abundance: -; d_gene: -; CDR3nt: TGTGCCAGCTCACCAGGCCGTACCTCGAACTATGGCTACACCTTC; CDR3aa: CASSPGRTSNYGYTF
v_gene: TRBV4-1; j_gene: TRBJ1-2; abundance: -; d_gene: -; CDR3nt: TGCGCCAGCAGCCAAGACAACAGTAACTATGGCTACACCTTC; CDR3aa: CASSQDNSNYGYTF
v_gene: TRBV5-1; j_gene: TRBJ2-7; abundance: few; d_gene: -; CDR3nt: TGCGCCAGCAGCATGGGATGGGGGACACCGACTCCCTACGAGCAGTACTTC; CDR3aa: CASSMGWGTPTPYEQYF
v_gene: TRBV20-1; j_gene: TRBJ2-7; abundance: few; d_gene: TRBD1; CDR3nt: TGCAGTGCGTGGGACAGTTTCGGCGAGCAGTACTTC; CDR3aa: CSAWDSFGEQYF
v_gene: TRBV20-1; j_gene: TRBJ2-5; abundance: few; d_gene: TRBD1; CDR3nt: TGCAGTGCTCCCCGGGACAGAGCGGAAGAGACCCAGTACTTC; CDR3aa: CSAPRDRAEETQYF
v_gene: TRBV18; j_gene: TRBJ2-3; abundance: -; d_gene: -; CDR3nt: TGTGCCAGCTCACCGATGGGAGGCCCAATTGGGGATACGCAGTATTTT; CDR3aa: CASSPMGGPIGDTQYF
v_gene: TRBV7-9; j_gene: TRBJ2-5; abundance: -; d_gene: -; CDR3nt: TGTGCCAGCAGCCAAGGCGGGGGCTTCCAAGAGACCCAGTACTTC; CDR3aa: CASSQGGGFQETQYF
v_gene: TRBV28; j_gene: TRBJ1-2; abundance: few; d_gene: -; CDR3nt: TGTGCCAGCAGCCCCCTCCTACGCGGACTGGATGGCTACACCTTC; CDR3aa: CASSPLLRGLDGYTF
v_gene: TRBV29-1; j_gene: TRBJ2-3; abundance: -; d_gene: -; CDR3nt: TGCAGCGTTGTAAACCGTGGCACAGATACGCAGTATTTT; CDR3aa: CSVVNRGTDTQYF
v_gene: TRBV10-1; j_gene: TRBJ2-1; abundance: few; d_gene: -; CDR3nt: TGCGCCAGCGGGAATCCGGGGGGCTATGATGAGCAGTTCTTC; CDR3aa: CASGNPGGYDEQFF
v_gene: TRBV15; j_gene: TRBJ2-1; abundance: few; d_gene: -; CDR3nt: TGTGCCACCAGTCGGGGCTCCTACAATGAGCAGTTCTTC; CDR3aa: CATSRGSYNEQFF
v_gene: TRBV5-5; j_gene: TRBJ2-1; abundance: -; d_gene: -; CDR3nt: TGTGCCAGCAGCTCAGAATTGAGACCACACAATGAGCAGTTCTTC; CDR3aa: CASSSELRPHNEQFF
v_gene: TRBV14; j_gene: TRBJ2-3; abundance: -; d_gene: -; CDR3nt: TGTGCCAGCAGCCAAGAGGAAGGAAACTCCGGCACAGATACGCAGTATTTT; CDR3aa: CASSQEEGNSGTDTQYF